Below are 10 T cell receptor beta chains sequenced from a single sample in a study of diagnostic markers for celiac disease. With the reads reprocessed, TCRdb shows one record per CDR3 protein and no DNA. The sample's table shows around 7,500 distinct CDR3 sequences. Sequenced material: either unsorted cells or a sorted T cell fraction (not recorded which). The receptors were sampled from a human donor. This table probably holds off-target reads from a library built for another chain.

This chain connects TRBV2 to TRBJ2-1; absent DNA, TCRdb's TRBD1 call cannot be checked. The CDR3 is made up of 15 amino acids. CDR1 is SNHLY and CDR2 is FYNNEI in the germline V gene. The CDR3 spells CASSERGGPYNEQFF.

This clonotype is identified as medium-sized from frequency. The V gene is TRBV7-9, the J gene TRBJ1-4; there is no DNA to check the TCRdb D call of TRBD1. Germline loops: CDR1 SEHNR, CDR2 FQNEAQ (reference sequence). The CDR3 totals 14 residues. This chain's CDR3 is CASSPWVQGEKLFF.

V usage is TRBV5-1 and J usage is TRBJ1-5; TCRdb's D call, TRBD1, is unchecked because there is no DNA. The CDR3 consists of 13 residues. Germline CDR1 is SGHRS and CDR2 is YFSETQ. Here the CDR3 reads CASSLGGLSPQHF.

This chain connects TRBV10-2 to TRBJ2-3; TCRdb's D gene call, TRBD1, goes unchecked for lack of DNA. The germline gives CDR1 WSHSY, CDR2 SAAADI. The CDR3 has 15 amino acids. Here the CDR3 reads CATNTGTYGPDTQYF.

The rearrangement uses TRBV4-1 and TRBJ1-5; no DNA is available, so the TRBD1 call from TCRdb remains unchecked. The CDR3 extends over 15 amino acids. Germline loops: CDR1 MGHRA, CDR2 YSYEKL. The CDR3: CASSLTGYSNQPQHF.

The rearrangement links TRBV2 to TRBJ1-2; the TCRdb D gene call, TRBD1, has no DNA to confirm it. The CDR3 is 16 residues long. Germline-derived CDR1 and CDR2 are SNHLY and FYNNEI. The CDR3: CASSAGGRGNHYGYTF.

The rearrangement uses TRBV2 and TRBJ1-1. This CDR3 has 12 amino acids. Germline values: CDR1 SNHLY, CDR2 FYNNEI. This CDR3 is CATTVGPFEAFF.

The rearrangement uses TRBV27 and TRBJ1-2. Looked up from germline, CDR1 is MNHEY and CDR2 is SMNVEV (reference sequence). CDR3 length: 13 residues. The CDR3 region is CASILTLVYGYTF.

This chain connects TRBV20-1 to TRBJ2-4; TCRdb designates TRBD1, a call that cannot be tested without DNA. CDR3 length: 15 residues. Germline values: CDR1 DFQATT, CDR2 SNEGSKA (reference sequence). The CDR3 sequence is CSAKGGVAPENIQYF.

The V gene is TRBV3-1, the J gene TRBJ2-1. This CDR3 contains 11 residues. The germline CDR1 and CDR2 sequences are LGHDT and YNNKEL (reference sequence). CDR3 protein: CASSDGDEQFF.